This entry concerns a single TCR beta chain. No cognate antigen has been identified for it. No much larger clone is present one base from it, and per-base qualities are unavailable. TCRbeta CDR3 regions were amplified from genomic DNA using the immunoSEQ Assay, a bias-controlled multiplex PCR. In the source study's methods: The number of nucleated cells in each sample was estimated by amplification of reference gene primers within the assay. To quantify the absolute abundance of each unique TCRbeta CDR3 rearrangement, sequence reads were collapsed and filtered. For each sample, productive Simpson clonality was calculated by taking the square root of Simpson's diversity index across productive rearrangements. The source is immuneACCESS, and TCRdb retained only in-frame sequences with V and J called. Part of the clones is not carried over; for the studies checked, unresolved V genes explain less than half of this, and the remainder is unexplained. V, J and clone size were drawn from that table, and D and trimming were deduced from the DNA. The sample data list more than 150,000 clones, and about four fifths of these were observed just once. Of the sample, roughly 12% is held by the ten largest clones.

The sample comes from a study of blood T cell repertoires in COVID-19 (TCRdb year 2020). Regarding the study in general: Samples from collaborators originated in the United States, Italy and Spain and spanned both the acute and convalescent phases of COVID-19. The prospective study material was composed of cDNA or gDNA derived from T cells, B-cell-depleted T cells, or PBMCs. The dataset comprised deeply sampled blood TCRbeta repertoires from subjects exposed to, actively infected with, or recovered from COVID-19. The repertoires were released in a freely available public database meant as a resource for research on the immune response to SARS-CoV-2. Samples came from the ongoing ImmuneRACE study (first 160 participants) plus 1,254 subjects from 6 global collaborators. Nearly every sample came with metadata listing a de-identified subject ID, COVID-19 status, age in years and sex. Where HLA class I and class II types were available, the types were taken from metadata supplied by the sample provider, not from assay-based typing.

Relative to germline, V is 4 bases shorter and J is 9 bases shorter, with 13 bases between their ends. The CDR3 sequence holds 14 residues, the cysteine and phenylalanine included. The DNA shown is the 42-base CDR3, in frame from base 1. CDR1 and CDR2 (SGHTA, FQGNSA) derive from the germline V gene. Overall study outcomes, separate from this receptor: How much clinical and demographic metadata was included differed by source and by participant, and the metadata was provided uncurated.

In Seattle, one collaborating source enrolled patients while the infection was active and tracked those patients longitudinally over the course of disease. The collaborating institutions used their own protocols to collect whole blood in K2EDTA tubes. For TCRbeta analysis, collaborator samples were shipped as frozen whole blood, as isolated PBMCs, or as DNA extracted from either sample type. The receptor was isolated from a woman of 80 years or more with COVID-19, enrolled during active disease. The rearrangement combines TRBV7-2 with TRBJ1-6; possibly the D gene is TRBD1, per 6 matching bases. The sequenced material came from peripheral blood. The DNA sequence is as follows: TGTGCCAGCAGCTCCGTGAGGGGGGGTTCACCCCTCCACTTT. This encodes CASSSVRGGSPLHF.